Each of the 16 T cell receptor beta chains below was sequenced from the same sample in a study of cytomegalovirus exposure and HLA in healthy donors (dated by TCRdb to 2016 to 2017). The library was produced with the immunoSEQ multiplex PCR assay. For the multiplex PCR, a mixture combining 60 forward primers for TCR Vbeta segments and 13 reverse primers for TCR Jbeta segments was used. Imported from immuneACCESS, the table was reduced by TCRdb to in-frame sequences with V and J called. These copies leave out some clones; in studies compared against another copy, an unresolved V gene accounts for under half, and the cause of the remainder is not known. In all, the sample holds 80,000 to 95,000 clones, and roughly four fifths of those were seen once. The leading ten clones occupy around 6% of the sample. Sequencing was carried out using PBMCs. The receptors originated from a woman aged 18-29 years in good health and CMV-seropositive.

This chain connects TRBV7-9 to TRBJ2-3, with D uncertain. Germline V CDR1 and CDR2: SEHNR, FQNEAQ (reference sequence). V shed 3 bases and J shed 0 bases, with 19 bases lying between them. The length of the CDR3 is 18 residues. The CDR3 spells CASSLTLLTSLSTDTQYF. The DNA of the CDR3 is TGTGCCAGCAGCTTGACCTTACTGACAAGCCTAAGCACAGATACGCAGTATTTT.

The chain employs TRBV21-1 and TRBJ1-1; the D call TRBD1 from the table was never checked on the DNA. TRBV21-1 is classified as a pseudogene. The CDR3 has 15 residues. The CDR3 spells CASSKVQGARPEAFF. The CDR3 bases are TGTGCCAGCAGCAAAGTTCAGGGGGCTCGCCCTGAAGCTTTCTTT.

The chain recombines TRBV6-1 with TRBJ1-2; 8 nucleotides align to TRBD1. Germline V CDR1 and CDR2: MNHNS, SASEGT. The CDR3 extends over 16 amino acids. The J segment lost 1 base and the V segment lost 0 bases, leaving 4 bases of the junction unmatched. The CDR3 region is CASSEAGTGFNYGYTF. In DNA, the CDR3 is TGTGCCAGCAGTGAAGCGGGGACAGGTTTTAACTATGGCTACACCTTC.

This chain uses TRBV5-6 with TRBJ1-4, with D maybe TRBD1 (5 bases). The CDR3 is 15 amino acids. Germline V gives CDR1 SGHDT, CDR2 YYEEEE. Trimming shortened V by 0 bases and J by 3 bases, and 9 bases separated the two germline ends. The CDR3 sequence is CASSLEGVANEKLFF. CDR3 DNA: TGTGCCAGCAGCTTGGAAGGGGTGGCTAATGAAAAACTGTTTTTT.

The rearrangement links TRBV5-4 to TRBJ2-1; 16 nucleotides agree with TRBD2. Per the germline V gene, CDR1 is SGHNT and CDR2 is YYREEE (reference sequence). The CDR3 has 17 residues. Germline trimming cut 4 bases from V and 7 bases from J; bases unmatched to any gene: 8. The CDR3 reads CASSRGTSGRVINEQFF. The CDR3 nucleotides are TGTGCCAGCAGCCGCGGGACTAGCGGGAGGGTAATTAATGAGCAGTTCTTC.

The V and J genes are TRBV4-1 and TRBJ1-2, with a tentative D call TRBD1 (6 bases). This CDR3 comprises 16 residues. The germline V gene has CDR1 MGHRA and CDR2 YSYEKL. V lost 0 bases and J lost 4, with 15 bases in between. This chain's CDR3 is CASSQDGSGQVYGYTF. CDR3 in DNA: TGCGCCAGCAGCCAAGATGGCTCGGGACAAGTCTATGGCTACACCTTC.

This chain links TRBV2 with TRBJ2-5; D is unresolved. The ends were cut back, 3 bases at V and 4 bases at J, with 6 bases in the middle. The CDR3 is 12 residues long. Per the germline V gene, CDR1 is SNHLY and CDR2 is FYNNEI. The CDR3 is CASSELRETQYF. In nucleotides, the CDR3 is TGTGCCAGCAGTGAGTTGAGAGAGACCCAGTACTTC.

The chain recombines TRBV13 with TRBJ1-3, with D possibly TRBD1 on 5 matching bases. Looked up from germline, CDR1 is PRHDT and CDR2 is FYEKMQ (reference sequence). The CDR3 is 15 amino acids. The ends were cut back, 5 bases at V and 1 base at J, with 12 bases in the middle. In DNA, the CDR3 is TGTGCCAGCAGCCCCCGGGGGGGGTCTGGAAACACCATATATTTT. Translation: CASSPRGGSGNTIYF.

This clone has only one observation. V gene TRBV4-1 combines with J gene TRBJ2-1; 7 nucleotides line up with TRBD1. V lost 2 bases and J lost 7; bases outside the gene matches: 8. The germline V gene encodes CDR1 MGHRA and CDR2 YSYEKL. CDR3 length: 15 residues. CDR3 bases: TGCGCCAGCAGCCAAAATGGACAGGATTTTAATGAGCAGTTCTTC. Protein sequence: CASSQNGQDFNEQFF.

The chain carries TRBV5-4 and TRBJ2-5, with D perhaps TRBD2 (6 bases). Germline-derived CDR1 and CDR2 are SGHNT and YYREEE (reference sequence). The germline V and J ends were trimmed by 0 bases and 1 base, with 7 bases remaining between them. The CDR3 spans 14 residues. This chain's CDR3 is CASSLGGAQETQYF. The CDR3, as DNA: TGTGCCAGCAGCTTGGGCGGGGCCCAAGAGACCCAGTACTTC. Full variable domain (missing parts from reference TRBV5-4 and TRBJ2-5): ETGVTQSPTHLIKTRGQQVTLRCSSQSGHNTVSWYQQALGQGPQFIFQYYREEENGRGNFPPRFSGLQFPNYSSELNVNALELDDSALYLCASSLGGAQETQYFGPGTRLLVL.

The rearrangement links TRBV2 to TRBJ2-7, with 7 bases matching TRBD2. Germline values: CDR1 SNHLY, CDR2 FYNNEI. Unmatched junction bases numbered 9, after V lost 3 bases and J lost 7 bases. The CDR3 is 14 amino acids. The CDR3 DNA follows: TGTGCCAGCAGTGATGATGCCACGCGGGGGGAGCAGTACTTC. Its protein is CASSDDATRGEQYF.

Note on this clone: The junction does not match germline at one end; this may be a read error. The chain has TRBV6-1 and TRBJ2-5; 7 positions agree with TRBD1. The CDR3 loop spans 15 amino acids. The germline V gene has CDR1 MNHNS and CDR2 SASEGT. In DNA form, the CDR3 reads TGTGCCAGCAGTGTTAACAGGGGCGGACAAGGGACCCAGTACTTC. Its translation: CASSVNRGGQGTQYF.

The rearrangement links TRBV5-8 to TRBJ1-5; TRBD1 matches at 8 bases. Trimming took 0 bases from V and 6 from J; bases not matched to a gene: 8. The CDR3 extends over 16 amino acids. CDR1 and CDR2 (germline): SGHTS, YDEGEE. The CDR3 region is CASSLAVRGLGQPQHF. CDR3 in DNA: TGTGCCAGCAGCTTGGCCGTCAGGGGGCTTGGTCAGCCCCAGCATTTT.

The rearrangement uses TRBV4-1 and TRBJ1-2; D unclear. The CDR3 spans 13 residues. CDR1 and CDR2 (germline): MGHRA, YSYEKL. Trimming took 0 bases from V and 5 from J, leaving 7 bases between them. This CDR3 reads CASSQDKQYGYTF. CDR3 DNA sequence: TGCGCCAGCAGCCAAGATAAACAGTATGGCTACACCTTC.

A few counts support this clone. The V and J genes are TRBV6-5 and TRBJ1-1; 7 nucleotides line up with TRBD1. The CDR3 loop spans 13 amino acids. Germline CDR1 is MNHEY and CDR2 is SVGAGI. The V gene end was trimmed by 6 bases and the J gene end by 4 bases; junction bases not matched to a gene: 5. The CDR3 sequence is CASSRQGTTEAFF. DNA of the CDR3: TGTGCCAGCAGCCGACAGGGCACCACTGAAGCTTTCTTT.

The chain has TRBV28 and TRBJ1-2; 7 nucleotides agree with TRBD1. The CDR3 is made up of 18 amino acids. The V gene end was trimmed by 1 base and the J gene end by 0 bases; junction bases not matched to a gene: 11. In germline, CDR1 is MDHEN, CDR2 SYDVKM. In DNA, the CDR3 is TGTGCCAGCAGTTTATTTGCCCTGACAGGGCGAGCTAACTATGGCTACACCTTC. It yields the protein CASSLFALTGRANYGYTF.